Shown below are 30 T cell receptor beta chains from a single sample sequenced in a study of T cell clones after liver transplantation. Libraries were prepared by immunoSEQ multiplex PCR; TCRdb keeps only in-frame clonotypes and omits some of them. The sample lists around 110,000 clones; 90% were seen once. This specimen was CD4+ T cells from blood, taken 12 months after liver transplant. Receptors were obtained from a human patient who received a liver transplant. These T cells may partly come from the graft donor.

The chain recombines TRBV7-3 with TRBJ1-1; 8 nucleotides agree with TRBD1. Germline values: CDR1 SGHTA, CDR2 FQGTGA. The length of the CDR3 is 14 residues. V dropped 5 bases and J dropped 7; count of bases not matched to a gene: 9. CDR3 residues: CASSTGQGGGEAFF. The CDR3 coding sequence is TGTGCCAGCAGCACTGGACAGGGAGGCGGTGAAGCTTTCTTT.

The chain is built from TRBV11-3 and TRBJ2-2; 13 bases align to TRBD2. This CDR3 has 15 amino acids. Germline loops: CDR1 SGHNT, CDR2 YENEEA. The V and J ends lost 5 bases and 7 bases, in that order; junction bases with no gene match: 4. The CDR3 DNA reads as TGTGCCAGCAGCGGACTAGCGGGAGTACTCGGGGAGCTGTTTTTT. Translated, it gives CASSGLAGVLGELFF.

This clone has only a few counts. CDR3 DNA sequence: TGTGCCAGCAGCCGACAGACCGGGACAGGGGGCTCTGGGGCCAACGTCCTGACTTTC. As protein: CASSRQTGTGGSGANVLTF. J is TRBJ2-6 and V is TRBV11-2; 11 nucleotides align to TRBD1. CDR1 is SGHAT, CDR2 FQNNGV, per germline. J lost 0 bases, V lost 5 bases, and 9 bases had no gene match. The CDR3 runs 19 residues.

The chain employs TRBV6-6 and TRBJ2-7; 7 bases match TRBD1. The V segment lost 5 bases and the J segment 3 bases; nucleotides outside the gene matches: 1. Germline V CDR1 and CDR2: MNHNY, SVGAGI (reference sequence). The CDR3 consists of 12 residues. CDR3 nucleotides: TGTGCCAGCAGTAGGGGGCTCTACGAGCAGTACTTC. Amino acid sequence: CASSRGLYEQYF.

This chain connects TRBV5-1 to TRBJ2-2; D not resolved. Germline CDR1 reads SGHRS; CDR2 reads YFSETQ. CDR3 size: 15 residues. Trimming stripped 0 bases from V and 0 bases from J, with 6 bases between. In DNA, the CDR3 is TGCGCCAGCAGCTTGGCCGGAGCGAACACCGGGGAGCTGTTTTTT. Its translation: CASSLAGANTGELFF.

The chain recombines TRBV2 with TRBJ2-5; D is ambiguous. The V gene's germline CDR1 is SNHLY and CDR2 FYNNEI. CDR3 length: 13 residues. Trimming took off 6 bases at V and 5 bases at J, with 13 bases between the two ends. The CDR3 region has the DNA TGTGCCAGCAGCCCCATGACGGCGGAGACCCAGTACTTC. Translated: CASSPMTAETQYF.

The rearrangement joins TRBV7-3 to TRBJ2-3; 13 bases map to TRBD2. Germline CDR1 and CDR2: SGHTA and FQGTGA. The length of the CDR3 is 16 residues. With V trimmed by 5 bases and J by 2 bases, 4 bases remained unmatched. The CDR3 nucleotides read TGTGCCAGCAGCCGAGGGACTAGCGGGATCACAGATACGCAGTATTTT. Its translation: CASSRGTSGITDTQYF.

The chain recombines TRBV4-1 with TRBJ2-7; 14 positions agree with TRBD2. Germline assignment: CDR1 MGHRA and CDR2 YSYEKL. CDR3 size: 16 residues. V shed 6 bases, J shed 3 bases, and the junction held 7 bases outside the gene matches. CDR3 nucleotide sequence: TGCGCCAGCAGGGGACTAGCGGGGGCTCAGGGCTACGAGCAGTACTTC. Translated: CASRGLAGAQGYEQYF.

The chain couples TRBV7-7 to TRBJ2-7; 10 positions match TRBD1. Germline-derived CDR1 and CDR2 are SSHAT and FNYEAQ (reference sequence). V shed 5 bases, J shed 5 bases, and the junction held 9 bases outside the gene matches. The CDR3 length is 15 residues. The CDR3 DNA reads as TGTGCCAGCAGCCCCGGACAGGGGGGGACCCACGAGCAGTACTTC. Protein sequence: CASSPGQGGTHEQYF.

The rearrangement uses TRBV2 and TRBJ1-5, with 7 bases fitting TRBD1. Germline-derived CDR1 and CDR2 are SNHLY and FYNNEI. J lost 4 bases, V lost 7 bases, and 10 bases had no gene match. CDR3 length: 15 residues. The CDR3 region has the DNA TGTGCCAGCATTGTCGACAGGGTCCCTAATCAGCCCCAGCATTTT. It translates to CASIVDRVPNQPQHF.

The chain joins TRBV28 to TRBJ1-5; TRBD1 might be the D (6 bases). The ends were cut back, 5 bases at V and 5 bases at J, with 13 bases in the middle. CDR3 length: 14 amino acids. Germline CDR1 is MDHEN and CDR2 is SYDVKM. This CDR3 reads CASSPRGSYQPQHF. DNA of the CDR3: TGTGCCAGCAGTCCCAGGGGTTCTTATCAGCCCCAGCATTTT.

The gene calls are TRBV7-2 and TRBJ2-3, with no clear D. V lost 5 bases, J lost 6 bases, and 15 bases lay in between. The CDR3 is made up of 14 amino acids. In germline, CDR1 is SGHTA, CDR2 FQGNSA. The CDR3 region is CASSPGPSPDTQYF. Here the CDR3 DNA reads TGTGCCAGCAGCCCAGGACCCTCCCCGGATACGCAGTATTTT.

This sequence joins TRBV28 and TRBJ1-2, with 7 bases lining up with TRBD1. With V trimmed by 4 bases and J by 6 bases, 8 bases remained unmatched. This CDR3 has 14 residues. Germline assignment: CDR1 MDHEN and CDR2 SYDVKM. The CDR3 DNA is TGTGCCAGCAGTTCCACAGGGGTCGGCGATGGCTACACCTTC. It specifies CASSSTGVGDGYTF.

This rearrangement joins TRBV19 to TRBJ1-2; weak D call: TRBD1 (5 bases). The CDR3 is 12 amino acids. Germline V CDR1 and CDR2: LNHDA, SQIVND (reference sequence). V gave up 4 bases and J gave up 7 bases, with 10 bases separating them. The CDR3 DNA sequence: TGTGCCAGTAGTAATCTACAGGCTGGCTACACCTTC. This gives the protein CASSNLQAGYTF.

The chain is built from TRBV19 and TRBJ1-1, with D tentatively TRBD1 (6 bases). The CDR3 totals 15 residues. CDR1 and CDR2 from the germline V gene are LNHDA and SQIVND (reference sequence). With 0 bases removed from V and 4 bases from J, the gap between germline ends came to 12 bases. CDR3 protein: CASSIDYRAGTEAFF. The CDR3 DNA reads TGTGCCAGTAGTATAGATTACAGGGCGGGCACTGAAGCTTTCTTT.

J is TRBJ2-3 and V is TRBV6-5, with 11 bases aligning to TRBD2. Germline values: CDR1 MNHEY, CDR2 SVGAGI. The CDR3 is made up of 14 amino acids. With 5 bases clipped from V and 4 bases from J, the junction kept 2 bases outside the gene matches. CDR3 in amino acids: CASSLAGGADTQYF. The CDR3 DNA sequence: TGTGCCAGCAGTCTAGCGGGAGGTGCAGATACGCAGTATTTT.

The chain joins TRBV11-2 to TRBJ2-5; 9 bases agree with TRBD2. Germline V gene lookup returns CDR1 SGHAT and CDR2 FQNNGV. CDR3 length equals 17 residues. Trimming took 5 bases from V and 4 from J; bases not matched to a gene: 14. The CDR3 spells CASSPIRMAGGPETQYF. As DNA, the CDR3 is TGTGCCAGCAGCCCTATTAGGATGGCGGGAGGGCCAGAGACCCAGTACTTC.

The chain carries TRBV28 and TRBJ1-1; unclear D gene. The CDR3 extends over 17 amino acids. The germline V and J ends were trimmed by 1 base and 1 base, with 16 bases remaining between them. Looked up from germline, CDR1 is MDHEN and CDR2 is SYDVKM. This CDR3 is CASSLLRGFSPNTEAFF. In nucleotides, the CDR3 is TGTGCCAGCAGTTTATTGAGAGGGTTCTCGCCGAACACTGAAGCTTTCTTT.

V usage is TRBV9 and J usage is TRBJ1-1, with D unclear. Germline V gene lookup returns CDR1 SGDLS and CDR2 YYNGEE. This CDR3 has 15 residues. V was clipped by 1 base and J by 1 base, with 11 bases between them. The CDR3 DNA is TGTGCCAGCAGCGTACTCGGAGGGAGGAACACTGAAGCTTTCTTT. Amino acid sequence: CASSVLGGRNTEAFF.

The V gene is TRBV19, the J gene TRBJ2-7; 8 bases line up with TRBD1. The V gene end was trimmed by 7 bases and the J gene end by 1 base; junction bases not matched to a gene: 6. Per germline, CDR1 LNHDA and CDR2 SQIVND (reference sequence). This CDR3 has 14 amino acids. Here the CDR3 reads CASTSGTGSYEQYF. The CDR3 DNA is TGTGCCAGTACCTCCGGGACAGGTTCCTACGAGCAGTACTTC.

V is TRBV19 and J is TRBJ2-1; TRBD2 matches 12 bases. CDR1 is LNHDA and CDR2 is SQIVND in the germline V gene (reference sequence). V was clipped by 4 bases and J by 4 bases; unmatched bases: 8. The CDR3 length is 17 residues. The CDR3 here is CASSTTLAGGGYNEQFF. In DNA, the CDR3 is TGTGCCAGTAGTACAACACTAGCGGGAGGAGGGTACAATGAGCAGTTCTTC.

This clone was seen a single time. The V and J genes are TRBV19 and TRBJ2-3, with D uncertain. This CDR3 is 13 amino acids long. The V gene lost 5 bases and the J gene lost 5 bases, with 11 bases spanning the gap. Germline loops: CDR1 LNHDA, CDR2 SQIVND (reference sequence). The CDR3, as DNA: TGTGCCAGTAGTCCGCTAGGAAGAGATACGCAGTATTTT. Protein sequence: CASSPLGRDTQYF.

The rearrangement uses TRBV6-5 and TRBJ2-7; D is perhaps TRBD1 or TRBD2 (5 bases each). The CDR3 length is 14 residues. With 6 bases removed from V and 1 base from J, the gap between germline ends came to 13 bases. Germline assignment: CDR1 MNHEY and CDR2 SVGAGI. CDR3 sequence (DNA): TGTGCCAGCAGAACCCGGGACCAATCCTACGAGCAGTACTTC. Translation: CASRTRDQSYEQYF.

The CDR3 coding sequence is TGTGCCTGGACCGGGACCGATACCTACAATGAGCAGTTCTTC. Its translation: CAWTGTDTYNEQFF. This sequence joins TRBV30 and TRBJ2-1; D may correspond to TRBD1 or TRBD2 (5 bases each). This CDR3 has 14 amino acids. V was shortened by 4 bases and J by 2 bases, with 12 bases between the two germline ends. Germline V gene sequence: CDR1 GTSNPN, CDR2 SVGIG (reference sequence). Complete variable domain (other parts from reference TRBV30 and TRBJ2-1): SQTIHQWPATLVQPVGSPLSLECTVEGTSNPNLYWYRQAAGRGLQLLFYSVGIGQISSEVPQNLSASRPQDRQFILSSKKLLLSDSGFYLCAWTGTDTYNEQFFGPGTRLTVL.

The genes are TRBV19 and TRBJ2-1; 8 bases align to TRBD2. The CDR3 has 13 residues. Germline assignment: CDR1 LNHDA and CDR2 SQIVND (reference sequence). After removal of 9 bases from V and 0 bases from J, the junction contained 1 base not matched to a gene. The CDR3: CARAGGSYNEQFF. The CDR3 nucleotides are TGTGCCAGGGCGGGGGGCTCCTACAATGAGCAGTTCTTC.

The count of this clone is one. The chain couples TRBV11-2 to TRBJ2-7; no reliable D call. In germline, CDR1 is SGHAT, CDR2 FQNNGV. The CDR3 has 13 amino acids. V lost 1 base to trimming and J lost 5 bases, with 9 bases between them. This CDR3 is CASSLADNHEQYF. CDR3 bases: TGTGCCAGCAGCTTAGCTGATAACCACGAGCAGTACTTC.

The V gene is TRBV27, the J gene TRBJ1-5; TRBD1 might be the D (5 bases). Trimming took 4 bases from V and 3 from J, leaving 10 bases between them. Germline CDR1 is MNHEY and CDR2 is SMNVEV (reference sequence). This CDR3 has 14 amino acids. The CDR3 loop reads CASSSGTFNQPQHF. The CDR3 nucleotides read TGTGCCAGCAGTTCCGGGACCTTCAATCAGCCCCAGCATTTT.

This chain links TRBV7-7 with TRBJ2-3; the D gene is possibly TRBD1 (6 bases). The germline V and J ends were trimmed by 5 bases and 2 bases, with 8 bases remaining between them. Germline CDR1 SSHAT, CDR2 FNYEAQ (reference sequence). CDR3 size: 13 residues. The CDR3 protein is CASSGTTTDTQYF. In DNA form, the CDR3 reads TGTGCCAGCAGCGGGACAACCACAGATACGCAGTATTTT.

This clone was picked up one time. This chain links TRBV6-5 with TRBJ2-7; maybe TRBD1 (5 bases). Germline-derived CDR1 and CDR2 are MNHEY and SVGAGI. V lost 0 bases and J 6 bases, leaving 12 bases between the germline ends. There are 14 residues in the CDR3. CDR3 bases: TGTGCCAGCAGTTACTCGCTACAGGTTTTCGAGCAGTACTTC. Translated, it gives CASSYSLQVFEQYF.

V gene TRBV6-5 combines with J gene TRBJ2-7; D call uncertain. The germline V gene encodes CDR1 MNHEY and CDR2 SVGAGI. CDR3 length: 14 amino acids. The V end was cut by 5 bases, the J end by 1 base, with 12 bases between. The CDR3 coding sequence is TGTGCCAGCAGTCCGGTCTGGCGGTCCTACGAGCAGTACTTC. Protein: CASSPVWRSYEQYF.